This T cell receptor (beta chain) emerged from a study of long-term antiretroviral therapy in people with HIV. Looking at the study overall: Initial samples were collected about a decade before the 2015 immediate-ART recommendation.

Roughly 0.95-11 million cryopreserved PBMC were held in samples before DNA extraction. Sequencing used immunoSEQ v3.0 at survey level. Generated by immunoSEQ multiplex PCR, the TCRdb table keeps only in-frame clones and is missing some. The sample lists tens of thousands of clones, over 75% occurring once. Remarks on this clone: Its antigen remains unknown.

Study-level findings and limits: Versus controls, repertoires in people with HIV had narrower CDR3 length ranges. Blood obtained between about 2004 and 2017 may reflect older ART regimens.

Source: unsorted PBMCs, taken 2 years after starting antiretroviral therapy. The clonotype was recovered from a man aged 45-60 years with HIV.

CDR3 nucleotides: TGTGCCAGCAGTTTAAACCTGGCTAGCAATCAGCCCCAGCATTTT. Translation: CASSLNLASNQPQHF. The chain is built from TRBV28 and TRBJ1-5, with D unresolved. CDR3 size: 15 residues. Germline CDR1 and CDR2: MDHEN and SYDVKM. Trimming shortened V by 2 bases and J by 0 bases, and 8 bases separated the two germline ends.